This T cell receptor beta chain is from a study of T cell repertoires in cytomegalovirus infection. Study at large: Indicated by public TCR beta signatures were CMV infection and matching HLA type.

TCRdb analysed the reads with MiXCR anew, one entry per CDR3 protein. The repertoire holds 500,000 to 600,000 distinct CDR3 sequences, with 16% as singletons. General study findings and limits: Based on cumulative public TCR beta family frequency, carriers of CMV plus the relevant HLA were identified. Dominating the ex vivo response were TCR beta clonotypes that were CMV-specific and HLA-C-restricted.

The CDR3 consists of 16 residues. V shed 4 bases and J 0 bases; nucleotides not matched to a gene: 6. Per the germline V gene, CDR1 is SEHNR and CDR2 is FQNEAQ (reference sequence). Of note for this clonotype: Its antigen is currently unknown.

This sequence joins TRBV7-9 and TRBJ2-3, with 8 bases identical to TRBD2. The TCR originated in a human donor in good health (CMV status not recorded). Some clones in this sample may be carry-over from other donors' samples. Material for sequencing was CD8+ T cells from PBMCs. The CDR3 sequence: CASSSKLAVSTDTQYF. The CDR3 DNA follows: TGTGCCAGCAGCTCCAAACTAGCGGTTAGCACAGATACGCAGTATTTT.